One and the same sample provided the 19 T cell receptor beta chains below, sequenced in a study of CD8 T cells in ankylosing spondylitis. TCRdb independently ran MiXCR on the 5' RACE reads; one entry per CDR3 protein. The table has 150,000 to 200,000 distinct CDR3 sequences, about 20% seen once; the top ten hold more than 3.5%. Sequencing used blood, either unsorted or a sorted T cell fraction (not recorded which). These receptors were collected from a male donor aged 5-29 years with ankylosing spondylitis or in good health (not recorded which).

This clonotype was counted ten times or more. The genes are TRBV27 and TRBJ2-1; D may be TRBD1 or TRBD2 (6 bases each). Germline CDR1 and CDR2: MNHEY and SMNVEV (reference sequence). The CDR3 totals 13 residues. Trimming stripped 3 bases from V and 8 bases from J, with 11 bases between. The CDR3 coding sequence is TGTGCCAGCAGTTTCTGGGGGGCCGATGAGCAGTTCTTC. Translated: CASSFWGADEQFF.

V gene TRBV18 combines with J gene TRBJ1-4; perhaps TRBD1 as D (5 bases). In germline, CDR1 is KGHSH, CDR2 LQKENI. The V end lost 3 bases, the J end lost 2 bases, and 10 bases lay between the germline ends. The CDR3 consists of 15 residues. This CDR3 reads CASSPPGTTNEKLFF. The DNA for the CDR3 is TGTGCCAGCTCACCGCCCGGGACCACTAATGAAAAACTGTTTTTT.

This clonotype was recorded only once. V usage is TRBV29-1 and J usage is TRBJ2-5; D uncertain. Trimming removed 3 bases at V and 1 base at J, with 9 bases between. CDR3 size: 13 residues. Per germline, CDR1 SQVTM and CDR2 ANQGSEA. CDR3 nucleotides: TGCAGCGTTGATCGGGTCCCCCAAGAGACCCAGTACTTC. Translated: CSVDRVPQETQYF.

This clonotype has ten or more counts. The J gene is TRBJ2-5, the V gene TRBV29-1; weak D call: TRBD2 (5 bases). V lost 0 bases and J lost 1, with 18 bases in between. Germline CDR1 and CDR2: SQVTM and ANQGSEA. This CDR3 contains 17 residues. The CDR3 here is CSVEDPGSFPTQETQYF. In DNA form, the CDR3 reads TGCAGCGTTGAAGACCCGGGAAGTTTCCCAACCCAAGAGACCCAGTACTTC. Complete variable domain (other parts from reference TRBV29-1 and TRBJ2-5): SAVISQKPSRDICQRGTSLTIQCQVDSQVTMMFWYRQQPGQSLTLIATANQGSEATYESGFVIDKFPISRPNLTFSTLTVSNMSPEDSSIYLCSVEDPGSFPTQETQYFGPGTRLLVL.

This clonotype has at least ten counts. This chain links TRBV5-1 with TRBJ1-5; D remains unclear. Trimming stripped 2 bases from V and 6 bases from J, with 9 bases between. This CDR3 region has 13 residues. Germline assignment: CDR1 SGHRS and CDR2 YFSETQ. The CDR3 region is CASSLSLGQPQHF. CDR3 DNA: TGCGCCAGCAGCTTATCTCTTGGTCAGCCCCAGCATTTT.

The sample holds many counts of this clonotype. CDR3 loop: CASSYVSADHSYEQYF. The CDR3 DNA reads as TGTGCCAGCAGTTACGTTTCAGCGGACCACTCCTACGAGCAGTACTTC. This chain uses TRBV6-5 with TRBJ2-7; TRBD2 is a possible D gene (5 bases). The V and J ends lost 2 bases and 0 bases respectively, with 14 bases between them. This CDR3 is built from 16 residues. CDR1 is MNHEY, CDR2 SVGAGI, per germline.

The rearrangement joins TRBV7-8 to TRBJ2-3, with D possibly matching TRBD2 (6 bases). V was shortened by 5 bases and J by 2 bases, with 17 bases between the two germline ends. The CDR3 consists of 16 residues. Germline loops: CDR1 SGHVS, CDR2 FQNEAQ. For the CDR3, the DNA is TGTGCCAGCAGCCCCCGTAGCGGACCGTACACAGATACGCAGTATTTT. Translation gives CASSPRSGPYTDTQYF.

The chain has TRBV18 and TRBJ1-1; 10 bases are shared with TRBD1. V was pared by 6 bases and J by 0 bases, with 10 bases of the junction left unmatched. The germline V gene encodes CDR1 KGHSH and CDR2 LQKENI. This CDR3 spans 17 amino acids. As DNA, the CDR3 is TGTGCCAGCTCCTCCACCGGGACAGGGGTAATGAACACTGAAGCTTTCTTT. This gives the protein CASSSTGTGVMNTEAFF.

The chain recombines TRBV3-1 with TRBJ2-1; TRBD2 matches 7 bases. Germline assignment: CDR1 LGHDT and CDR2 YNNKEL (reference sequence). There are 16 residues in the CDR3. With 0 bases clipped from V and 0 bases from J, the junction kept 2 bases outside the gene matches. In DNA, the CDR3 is TGTGCCAGCAGCCAAGATCTAGCGGTCTCCTACAATGAGCAGTTCTTC. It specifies CASSQDLAVSYNEQFF.

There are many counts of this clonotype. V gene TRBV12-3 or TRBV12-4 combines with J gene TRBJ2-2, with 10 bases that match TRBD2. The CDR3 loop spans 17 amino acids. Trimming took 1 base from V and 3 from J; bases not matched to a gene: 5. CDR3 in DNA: TGTGCCAGCAGTTTAGAGCGCCTAGCGGGAGACACCGGGGAGCTGTTTTTT. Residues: CASSLERLAGDTGELFF.

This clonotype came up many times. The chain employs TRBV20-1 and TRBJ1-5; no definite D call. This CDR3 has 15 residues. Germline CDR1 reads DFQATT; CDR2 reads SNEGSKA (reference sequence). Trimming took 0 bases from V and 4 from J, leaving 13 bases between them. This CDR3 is CSAREAGVRNQPQHF. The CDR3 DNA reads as TGCAGTGCTAGAGAGGCCGGGGTTCGAAATCAGCCCCAGCATTTT.

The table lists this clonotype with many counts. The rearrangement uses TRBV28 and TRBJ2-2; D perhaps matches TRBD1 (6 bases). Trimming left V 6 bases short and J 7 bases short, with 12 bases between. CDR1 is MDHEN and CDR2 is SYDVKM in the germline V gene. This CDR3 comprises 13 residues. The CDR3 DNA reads TGTGCCAGCAGGAAGGGGGTAGGCGGGGAGCTGTTTTTT. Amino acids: CASRKGVGGELFF.

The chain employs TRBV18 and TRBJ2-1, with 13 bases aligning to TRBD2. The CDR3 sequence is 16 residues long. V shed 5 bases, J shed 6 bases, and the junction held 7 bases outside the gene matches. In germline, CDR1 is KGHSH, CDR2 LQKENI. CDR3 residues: CASSFGLAGVPNEQFF. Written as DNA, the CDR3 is TGTGCCAGCTCATTCGGACTAGCGGGAGTCCCCAATGAGCAGTTCTTC.

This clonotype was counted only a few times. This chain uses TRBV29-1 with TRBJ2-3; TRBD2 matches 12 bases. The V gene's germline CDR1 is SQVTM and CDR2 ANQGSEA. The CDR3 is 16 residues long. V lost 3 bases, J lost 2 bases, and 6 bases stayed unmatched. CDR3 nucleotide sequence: TGCAGCGTTGAGCTCGGACTAGCGGGATACACAGATACGCAGTATTTT. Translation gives CSVELGLAGYTDTQYF.

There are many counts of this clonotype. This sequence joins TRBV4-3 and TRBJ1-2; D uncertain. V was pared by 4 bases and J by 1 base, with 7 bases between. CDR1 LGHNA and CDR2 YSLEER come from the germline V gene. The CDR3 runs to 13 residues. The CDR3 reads CASSRGDNYGYTF. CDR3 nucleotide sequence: TGCGCCAGCAGCCGTGGGGATAACTATGGCTACACCTTC.

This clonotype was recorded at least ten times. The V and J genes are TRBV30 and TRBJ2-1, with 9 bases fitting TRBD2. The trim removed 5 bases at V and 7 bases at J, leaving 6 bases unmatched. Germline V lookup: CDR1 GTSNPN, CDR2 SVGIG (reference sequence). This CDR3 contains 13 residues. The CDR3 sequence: CAWDLAGRNEQFF. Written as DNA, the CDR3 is TGTGCCTGGGACCTAGCGGGACGAAATGAGCAGTTCTTC. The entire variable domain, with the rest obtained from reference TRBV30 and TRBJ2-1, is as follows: SQTIHQWPATLVQPVGSPLSLECTVEGTSNPNLYWYRQAAGRGLQLLFYSVGIGQISSEVPQNLSASRPQDRQFILSSKKLLLSDSGFYLCAWDLAGRNEQFFGPGTRLTVL.

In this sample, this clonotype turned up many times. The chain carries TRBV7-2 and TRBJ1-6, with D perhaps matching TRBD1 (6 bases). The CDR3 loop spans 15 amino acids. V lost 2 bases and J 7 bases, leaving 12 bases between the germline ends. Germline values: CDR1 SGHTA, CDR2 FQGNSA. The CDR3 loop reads CASSLQAGANSPLHF. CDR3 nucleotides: TGTGCCAGCAGCTTACAGGCAGGGGCCAATTCACCCCTCCACTTT.

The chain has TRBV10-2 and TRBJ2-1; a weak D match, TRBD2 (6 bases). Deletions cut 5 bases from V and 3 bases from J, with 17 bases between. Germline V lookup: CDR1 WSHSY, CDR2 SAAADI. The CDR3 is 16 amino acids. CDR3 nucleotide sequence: TGCGCCAGCAGTAGTGCAGCCGGGAGAGGCTACAATGAGCAGTTCTTC. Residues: CASSSAAGRGYNEQFF.

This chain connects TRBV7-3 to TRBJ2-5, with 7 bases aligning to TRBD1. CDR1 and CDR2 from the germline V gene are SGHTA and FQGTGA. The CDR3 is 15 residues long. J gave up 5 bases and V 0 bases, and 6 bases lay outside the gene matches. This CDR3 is CASSLTPGGRETQYF. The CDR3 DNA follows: TGTGCCAGCAGCTTAACGCCAGGGGGTAGGGAGACCCAGTACTTC.